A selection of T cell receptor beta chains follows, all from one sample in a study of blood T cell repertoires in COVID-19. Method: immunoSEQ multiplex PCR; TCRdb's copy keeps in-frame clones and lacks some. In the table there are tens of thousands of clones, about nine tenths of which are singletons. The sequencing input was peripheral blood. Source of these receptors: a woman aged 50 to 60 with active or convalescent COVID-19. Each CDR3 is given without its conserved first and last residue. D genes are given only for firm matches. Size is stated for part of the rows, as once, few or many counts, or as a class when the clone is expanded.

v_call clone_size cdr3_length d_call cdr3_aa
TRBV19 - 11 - ASSIVYSYEQY
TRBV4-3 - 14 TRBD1 ASSRGDRDPTEGYT
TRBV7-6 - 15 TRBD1 ASSQRQGSVAGNTIY
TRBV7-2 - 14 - ASSQRFPGAPDEQY
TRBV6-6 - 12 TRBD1 ASRWTGGTDTQY
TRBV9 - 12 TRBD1 ASSFGTGKETQY
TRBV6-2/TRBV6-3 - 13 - ASSIPAGPGQPQH
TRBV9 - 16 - ASSADAERGGYLETQY
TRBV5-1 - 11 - ASSTGLQSEQY
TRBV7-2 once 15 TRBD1 ASSFDRDLYSYNEQF
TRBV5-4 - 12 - ASSLQGRRGGYT
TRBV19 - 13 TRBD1 ASSRATGIRETQY
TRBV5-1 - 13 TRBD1 ASSLEGQGGGTQY
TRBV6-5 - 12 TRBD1 ASSSGTVWEGYT
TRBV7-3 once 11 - ASSSVRGTEAF
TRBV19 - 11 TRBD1 ASNRGLNYGYT
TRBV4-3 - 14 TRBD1 ASSQGDRGNTGELF
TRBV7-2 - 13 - ASSFSTANYNEQF
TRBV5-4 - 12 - ASSDSSSYNEQF
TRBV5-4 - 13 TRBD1 ASSQGQGAKTEAF
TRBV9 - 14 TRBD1 ASSATGTANTGELF
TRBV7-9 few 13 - ASSLATGSPYGYT
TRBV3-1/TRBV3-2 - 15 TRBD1 ASSPPGQGALDTEAF
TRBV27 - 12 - ASSLSGGAHGYT
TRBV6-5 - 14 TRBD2 ASSSLGTSSTDTQY
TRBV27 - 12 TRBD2 ASSFGREGYEQY
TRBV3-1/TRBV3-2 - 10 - ASSQDLSPAF
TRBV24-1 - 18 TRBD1 ATSDLTGTGGGGSTDTQY
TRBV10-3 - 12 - AINDLREGDTQY
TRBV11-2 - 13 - ASSLGVGANEKLF
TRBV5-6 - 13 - ASSLAIEAFGEQY
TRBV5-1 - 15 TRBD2 ASSSGFRGGPTDTQY
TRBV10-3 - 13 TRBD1 AISDTGAGQNIQY
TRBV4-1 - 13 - ASSQEPELNTEAF
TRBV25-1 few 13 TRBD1 ASSERDRFTSGYT
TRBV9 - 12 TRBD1 ASSAGDRGAGYT
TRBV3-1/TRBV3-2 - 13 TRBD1 ASSLLSGQRGGYT
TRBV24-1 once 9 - ATSQGDTQY
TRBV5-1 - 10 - ASREVNTEAF
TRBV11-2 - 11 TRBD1 ASSNTGEDEQF
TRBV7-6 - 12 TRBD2 ASSGGDSNNEQF
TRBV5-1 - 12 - ASRFGQNSYEQY
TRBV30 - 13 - AWSVMGQGTNIQY
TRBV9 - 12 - ASSVEGRGDTIY
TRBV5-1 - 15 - ASSSLTGAGSSYEQY
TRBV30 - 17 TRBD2 ARRPYPGTSGGSTGELF
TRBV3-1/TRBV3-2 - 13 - ASRHRQALLSPLH
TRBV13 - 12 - ASSFVQGRGELF
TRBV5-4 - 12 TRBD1 ASSAGGLGYGYT
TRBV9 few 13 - ASSGHSLSGNTIY
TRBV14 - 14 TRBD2 ASSPLLTSVYNEQF
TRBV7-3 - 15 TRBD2 ASSLNRGGSSYNEQF
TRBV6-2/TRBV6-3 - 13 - ASSHNRDWADTQY
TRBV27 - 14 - ASSFSRGSFFTEAF
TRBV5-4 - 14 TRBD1 ASSPGRGQVGTEAF
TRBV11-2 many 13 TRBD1 ASRRPGQGVGGYT